A selection of T cell receptor beta chains follows, all from one sample in a study of T cells after yellow fever vaccination. TCRdb ran MiXCR on the 5' RACE reads and lists one entry per CDR3 protein. The data show 150,000 to 200,000 distinct CDR3 sequences, roughly 6.2% seen once. The specimen comprised CD4+ T cells sorted from PBMCs, sampled on the day of the first yellow fever vaccination. These receptors all come from a man aged 18 to 30 who received the YFV17D yellow fever vaccine. The CDR3 runs from the conserved cysteine through the conserved F or W. The order of the fields is clone size, J gene, V gene, D gene, CDR3 protein, CDR3 DNA. A D gene is named only where the DNA matches it firmly. A row's size may be missing; if present it is once, few, many or a size class.

NA | TRBJ2-7 | TRBV7-6 | NA | CASSLKVSSYEQYF | TGTGCCAGCAGCTTAAAGGTCTCGAGCTACGAGCAGTACTTC
NA | TRBJ2-3 | TRBV5-1 | NA | CASSLLGPPSGDTQYF | TGCGCCAGCAGCTTGTTGGGACCCCCTTCGGGGGATACGCAGTATTTT
few | TRBJ1-5 | TRBV4-1 | NA | CASSQDWPGIQPQHF | TGCGCCAGCAGCCAAGATTGGCCGGGCATACAGCCCCAGCATTTT
many | TRBJ1-2 | TRBV18 | TRBD1 | CASSPPSQGAKYGYTF | TGTGCCAGCTCACCACCGTCTCAGGGGGCAAAATATGGCTACACCTTC
many | TRBJ2-7 | TRBV12-3/TRBV12-4 | NA | CASSLMGHEQYF | TGTGCCAGCAGTTTAATGGGCCACGAGCAGTACTTC
few | TRBJ1-5 | TRBV30 | NA | CAIDQGLGQPQHF | TGTGCTATAGATCAGGGTTTAGGACAGCCCCAGCATTTT
NA | TRBJ1-5 | TRBV28 | NA | CASSHTIQPQHF | TGTGCCAGCAGTCATACCATTCAGCCCCAGCATTTT
many | TRBJ1-5 | TRBV4-1 | NA | CASSQEPTKSQPQHF | TGCGCCAGCAGCCAAGAACCCACCAAGTCGCAGCCCCAGCATTTT
many | TRBJ2-4 | TRBV20-1 | NA | CSARGGQNIQYF | TGCAGTGCTAGAGGGGGCCAAAACATTCAGTACTTC
few | TRBJ2-7 | TRBV6-5 | TRBD2 | CASSFSGTSFEQYF | TGTGCCAGCAGTTTCTCCGGGACTAGCTTCGAGCAGTACTTC
NA | TRBJ2-6 | TRBV4-3 | NA | CASSQDWRGASGANVLTF | TGCGCCAGCAGCCAAGACTGGAGGGGGGCATCTGGGGCCAACGTCCTGACTTTC
many | TRBJ2-1 | TRBV27 | NA | CASSLSMIGGGPLSEQFF | TGTGCCAGCAGTTTATCGATGATAGGGGGGGGCCCTTTGAGTGAGCAGTTCTTC
NA | TRBJ1-4 | TRBV3-1 | NA | CASSRGDLTNEKLFF | TGTGCCAGCAGCCGCGGGGACCTCACTAATGAAAAACTGTTTTTT
few | TRBJ1-4 | TRBV10-3 | NA | CAIKSRGGEKLFF | TGTGCCATCAAGAGCAGGGGAGGTGAAAAACTGTTTTTT
few | TRBJ1-5 | TRBV2 | NA | CASNQGSGQPQHF | TGTGCCAGCAATCAGGGATCAGGTCAGCCCCAGCATTTT
few | TRBJ2-5 | TRBV4-3 | TRBD1 | CASSQGQGFQETQYF | TGCGCCAGCAGCCAAGGACAGGGGTTCCAAGAGACCCAGTACTTC
NA | TRBJ1-2 | TRBV7-6 | NA | CASARGGGDGYTF | TGTGCCAGCGCGAGGGGGGGCGGGGATGGCTACACCTTC
many | TRBJ1-5 | TRBV6-4 | NA | CASSERPAQHF | TGTGCCAGCAGTGAGCGCCCGGCCCAGCATTTT
few | TRBJ2-1 | TRBV7-9 | NA | CASSRHNEQFF | TGTGCCAGCAGCCGCCACAATGAGCAGTTCTTC
few | TRBJ1-2 | TRBV20-1 | NA | CSARAPPPGTNYGYTF | TGCAGTGCTAGAGCCCCACCCCCGGGGACCAACTATGGCTACACCTTC
few | TRBJ2-1 | TRBV14 | TRBD1 | CASSPSAGRGLNEQFF | TGTGCCAGCAGCCCCTCCGCCGGAAGGGGGCTTAATGAGCAGTTCTTC
few | TRBJ2-7 | TRBV20-1 | NA | CSARDTNLGWGRYEQYF | TGCAGTGCTAGAGATACGAACTTAGGTTGGGGGCGATACGAGCAGTACTTC
many | TRBJ2-3 | TRBV7-2 | NA | CASSLAGTRSTDTQYF | TGTGCCAGCAGCCTAGCCGGGACACGATCCACAGATACGCAGTATTTT
few | TRBJ2-5 | TRBV25-1 | NA | CASSEPGARPETQYF | TGTGCCAGCAGTGAACCAGGAGCTCGCCCTGAGACCCAGTACTTC
NA | TRBJ2-1 | TRBV19 | TRBD2 | CASSMAVFSGGWGSYNEQFF | TGTGCCAGTAGTATGGCCGTTTTTAGCGGGGGGTGGGGCTCCTACAATGAGCAGTTCTTC
NA | TRBJ1-5 | TRBV7-2 | NA | CASSLGTWDQPQHF | TGTGCCAGCAGCTTGGGGACATGGGATCAGCCCCAGCATTTT
many | TRBJ2-3 | TRBV9 | TRBD2 | CASSPGTSGGARADTQYF | TGTGCCAGCAGCCCCGGGACTAGCGGGGGGGCCAGGGCAGATACGCAGTATTTT
many | TRBJ2-3 | TRBV27 | NA | CASRVFSTDTQYF | TGTGCCAGCAGAGTATTTAGCACAGATACGCAGTATTTT
NA | TRBJ1-1 | TRBV5-1 | TRBD1 | CASSLQGATEAFF | TGCGCCAGCAGCCTACAGGGGGCCACTGAAGCTTTCTTT
NA | TRBJ2-5 | TRBV5-5 | NA | CASSFGGWQETQYF | TGTGCCAGCAGTTTCGGGGGATGGCAGGAGACCCAGTACTTC
many | TRBJ1-5 | TRBV5-6 | NA | CASSSRLQGNQPQHF | TGTGCCAGCAGCTCGAGGTTACAGGGAAATCAGCCCCAGCATTTT
many | TRBJ1-2 | TRBV12-3/TRBV12-4 | NA | CASSGPYYGYTF | TGTGCCAGCAGTGGGCCCTACTATGGCTACACCTTC
few | TRBJ2-7 | TRBV12-3/TRBV12-4 | NA | CASMGVTAYEQYF | TGTGCCAGCATGGGTGTAACTGCCTACGAGCAGTACTTC
NA | TRBJ2-5 | TRBV5-4 | TRBD2 | CASSLRGGRETQYF | TGTGCCAGCAGCTTGCGGGGGGGCCGGGAGACCCAGTACTTC
once | TRBJ2-5 | TRBV3-1 | NA | CACSLDLTRQETQYF | TGTGCCTGCAGCCTGGACTTGACCAGACAAGAGACCCAGTACTTC
many | TRBJ2-1 | TRBV5-1 | TRBD2 | CASSLAWGGNNEQFF | TGCGCCAGCAGCTTGGCCTGGGGGGGTAACAATGAGCAGTTCTTC
NA | TRBJ1-4 | TRBV5-4 | TRBD1 | CASSYGQGNSVNEKLFF | TGTGCCAGCAGCTACGGACAGGGAAACTCAGTTAATGAAAAACTGTTTTTT
many | TRBJ1-6 | TRBV4-1 | NA | CASSQMTGTGYSPLHF | TGCGCCAGCAGCCAAATGACCGGGACGGGTTATTCACCCCTCCACTTT